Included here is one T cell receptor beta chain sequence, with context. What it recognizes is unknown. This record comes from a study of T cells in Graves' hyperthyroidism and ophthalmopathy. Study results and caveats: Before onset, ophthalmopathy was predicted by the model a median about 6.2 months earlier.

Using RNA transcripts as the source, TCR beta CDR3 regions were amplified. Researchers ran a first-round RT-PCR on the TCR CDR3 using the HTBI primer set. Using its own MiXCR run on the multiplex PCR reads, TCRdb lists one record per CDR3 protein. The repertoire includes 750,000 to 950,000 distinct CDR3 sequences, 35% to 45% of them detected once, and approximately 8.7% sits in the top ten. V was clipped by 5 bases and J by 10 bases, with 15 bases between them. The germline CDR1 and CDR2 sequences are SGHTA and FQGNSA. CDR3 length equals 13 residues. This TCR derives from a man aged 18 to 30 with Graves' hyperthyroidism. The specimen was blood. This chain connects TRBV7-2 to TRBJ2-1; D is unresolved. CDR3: CASSRQREGEQFF. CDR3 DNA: TGTGCCAGCAGCAGGCAACGAGAAGGGGAGCAGTTCTTC.